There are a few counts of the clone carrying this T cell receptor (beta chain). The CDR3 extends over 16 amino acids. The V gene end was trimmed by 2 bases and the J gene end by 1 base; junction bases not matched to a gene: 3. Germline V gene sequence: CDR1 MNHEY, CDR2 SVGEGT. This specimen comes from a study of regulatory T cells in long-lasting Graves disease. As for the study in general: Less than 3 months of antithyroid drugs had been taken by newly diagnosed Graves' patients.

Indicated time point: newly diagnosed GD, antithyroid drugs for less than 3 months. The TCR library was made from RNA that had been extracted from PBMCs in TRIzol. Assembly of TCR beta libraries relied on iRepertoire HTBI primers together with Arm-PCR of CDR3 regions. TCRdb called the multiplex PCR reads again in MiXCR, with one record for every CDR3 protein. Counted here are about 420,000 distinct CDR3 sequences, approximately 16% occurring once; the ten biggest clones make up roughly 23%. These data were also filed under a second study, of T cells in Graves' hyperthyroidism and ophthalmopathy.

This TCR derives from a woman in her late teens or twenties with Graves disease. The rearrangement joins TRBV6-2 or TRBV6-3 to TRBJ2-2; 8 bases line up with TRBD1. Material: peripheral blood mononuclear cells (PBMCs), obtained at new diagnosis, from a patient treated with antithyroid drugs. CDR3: CASSYTGQGNTGELFF. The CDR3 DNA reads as TGTGCCAGCAGTTACACCGGACAGGGGAACACCGGGGAGCTGTTTTTT.